The 16 T cell receptor beta chains below all came from one sample that was sequenced in a study of a mutant IDH1 vaccine in newly diagnosed glioma. These receptors have no known antigen. Method: immunoSEQ multiplex PCR; TCRdb's copy keeps in-frame clones and lacks some. The sample contains 44,000 or so clones, around 86% of which appear only once. Time point reported: week 35, safety follow-up. It was 300 ug of mutant IDH1 20-mer peptide that made up each vaccine dose, given with topical imiquimod. The specimen comprised PBMCs, sampled from a glioma patient whose treatment included an IDH1 peptide vaccine. The receptors were gathered from a woman aged 40-49 years with glioma. Some clones in this sample may be carry-over from other donors' samples.

The chain joins TRBV10-2 to TRBJ2-2, with D tentatively TRBD2 (5 bases). V lost 5 bases and J lost 7, with 11 bases in between. The germline gives CDR1 WSHSY, CDR2 SAAADI. The CDR3 runs 13 residues. The DNA of the CDR3 is TGCGCCAGCAGTCGGGATGCAGGCGGGGAGCTGTTTTTT. Amino acids: CASSRDAGGELFF.

The chain links TRBV15 to TRBJ1-3; TRBD1 is a possible D gene (6 bases). The V gene lost 4 bases and the J gene lost 2 bases, with 12 bases spanning the gap. This CDR3 has 15 residues. CDR1 is LNHNV, CDR2 YYDKDF, per germline (reference sequence). As DNA, the CDR3 is TGTGCCACCAGCACCAGCAGGGGAACTGGAAACACCATATATTTT. As protein: CATSTSRGTGNTIYF.

This chain links TRBV27 with TRBJ2-1; D not certain. This CDR3 has 16 residues. V was trimmed by 2 bases and J by 2 bases, leaving 13 bases between them. The germline CDR1 and CDR2 sequences are MNHEY and SMNVEV (reference sequence). CDR3 nucleotide sequence: TGTGCCAGCAGTTTAAATCCCGCTGGGGCCTACAATGAGCAGTTCTTC. It encodes CASSLNPAGAYNEQFF.

This chain uses TRBV27 with TRBJ2-1, with D hard to call. Trimming cost V 6 bases and J 9 bases, with 12 bases left between them. Germline CDR1 is MNHEY and CDR2 is SMNVEV (reference sequence). This CDR3 has 12 residues. The CDR3, as DNA: TGTGCCAGCAGGGCCCCCGGAAGTGAGCAGTTCTTC. This encodes CASRAPGSEQFF.

This clone came up a few times. The chain joins TRBV11-2 to TRBJ2-1; TRBD2 agrees at 13 bases. Looked up from germline, CDR1 is SGHAT and CDR2 is FQNNGV. The junction had 11 bases not matched to a gene; V was cut back by 4 bases and J by 5 bases. This CDR3 spans 18 amino acids. DNA of the CDR3: TGTGCCAGCAGCTGGGGACTAGCGGGGAGGATAGAAAACAATGAGCAGTTCTTC. The encoded protein is CASSWGLAGRIENNEQFF. The entire variable domain, with the rest obtained from reference TRBV11-2 and TRBJ2-1, is as follows: EAGVAQSPRYKIIEKRQSVAFWCNPISGHATLYWYQQILGQGPKLLIQFQNNGVVDDSQLPKDRFSAERLKGVDSTLKIQPAKLEDSAVYLCASSWGLAGRIENNEQFFGPGTRLTVL.

The chain uses TRBV7-2 and TRBJ2-3; 7 nucleotides align to TRBD2. V lost 5 bases to trimming and J lost 0 bases; unmatched junction nucleotides: 8. Germline-derived CDR1 and CDR2 are SGHTA and FQGNSA. This CDR3 spans 16 amino acids. This CDR3 is CASSANALASTDTQYF. CDR3 nucleotide sequence: TGTGCCAGCAGCGCCAATGCACTAGCGAGCACAGATACGCAGTATTTT.

This rearrangement joins TRBV11-2 to TRBJ2-4; a weak D match, TRBD1 (5 bases). Germline V gene lookup returns CDR1 SGHAT and CDR2 FQNNGV. V gave up 0 bases and J gave up 1 base, with 13 bases separating them. This CDR3 has 17 amino acids. The chain's CDR3 is CASSLDQGFWAKNIQYF. The CDR3 DNA follows: TGTGCCAGCAGCTTAGATCAGGGATTCTGGGCCAAAAACATTCAGTACTTC. Based on the CDR3 plus reference TRBV11-2 and TRBJ2-4, the full variable domain is EAGVAQSPRYKIIEKRQSVAFWCNPISGHATLYWYQQILGQGPKLLIQFQNNGVVDDSQLPKDRFSAERLKGVDSTLKIQPAKLEDSAVYLCASSLDQGFWAKNIQYFGAGTRLSVL.

This chain uses TRBV19 with TRBJ2-1, with a weak D call TRBD1 (5 bases). Germline V lookup: CDR1 LNHDA, CDR2 SQIVND (reference sequence). The CDR3 consists of 13 residues. V lost 9 bases to trimming and J lost 4 bases, with 13 bases between them. The CDR3 loop is CASGHRAYNEQFF. The CDR3 DNA reads as TGTGCCAGCGGACATCGAGCATACAATGAGCAGTTCTTC.

Within the sample, this clone is medium-sized. The rearrangement links TRBV19 to TRBJ1-5; tentatively, D is TRBD1 (6 bases). There are 13 residues in the CDR3. Germline V lookup: CDR1 LNHDA, CDR2 SQIVND (reference sequence). V lost 5 bases to trimming and J lost 7 bases, with 12 bases between them. CDR3 bases: TGTGCCAGTAGTGCTTCAGGGGTCCAGCCCCAGCATTTT. Protein sequence: CASSASGVQPQHF. The variable domain in full, completed from reference TRBV19 and TRBJ1-5, reads DGGITQSPKYLFRKEGQNVTLSCEQNLNHDAMYWYRQDPGQGLRLIYYSQIVNDFQKGDIAEGYSVSREKKESFPLTVTSAQKNPTAFYLCASSASGVQPQHFGDGTRLSIL.

This clone was observed a handful of times. The CDR3: CASSLQGSYNEQFF. The CDR3 DNA follows: TGTGCCAGCAGTCTCCAGGGCTCCTACAATGAGCAGTTCTTC. This chain connects TRBV27 to TRBJ2-1; a weak D match, TRBD1 (5 bases). V shed 5 bases and J shed 0 bases, with 8 bases lying between them. The CDR3 consists of 14 residues. Germline CDR1 and CDR2: MNHEY and SMNVEV (reference sequence).

The chain combines TRBV28 with TRBJ2-7; the D gene is possibly TRBD2 (5 bases). V was trimmed by 4 bases and J by 2 bases, leaving 9 bases between them. CDR3 length: 13 residues. Germline CDR1 reads MDHEN; CDR2 reads SYDVKM. CDR3 residues: CASSWPGTYEQYF. The CDR3 coding sequence is TGTGCCAGCAGTTGGCCGGGGACCTACGAGCAGTACTTC.

Written as DNA, the CDR3 is TGTGCCAGCAGCTACCCTTACGCAGGGCAGGAGCAGTACTTC. It specifies CASSYPYAGQEQYF. The gene calls are TRBV7-8 and TRBJ2-7, with D possibly matching TRBD1 (5 bases). Germline V gene lookup returns CDR1 SGHVS and CDR2 FQNEAQ. The CDR3 loop spans 14 amino acids. V was pared by 4 bases and J by 7 bases, with 17 bases between.

The genes are TRBV7-8 and TRBJ2-1; 9 nucleotides line up with TRBD2. Germline-derived CDR1 and CDR2 are SGHVS and FQNEAQ. Trimming cost V 4 bases and J 6 bases; bases outside gene matches: 10. This CDR3 has 16 amino acids. Here the CDR3 reads CASSWMISGSFNEQFF. The CDR3 bases are TGTGCCAGCAGCTGGATGATTAGCGGGAGTTTCAATGAGCAGTTCTTC.

V gene TRBV7-3 combines with J gene TRBJ1-3; D not resolved. The V and J ends lost 0 bases and 4 bases respectively, with 7 bases between them. Germline lookup yields CDR1 SGHTA and CDR2 FQGTGA. The CDR3 spans 14 residues. CDR3: CASSLTPAGNTIYF. The CDR3 nucleotides read TGTGCCAGCAGCTTAACCCCCGCGGGAAACACCATATATTTT.

The chain carries TRBV6-1 and TRBJ2-1; 7 nucleotides line up with TRBD2. V dropped 8 bases and J dropped 5; count of bases not matched to a gene: 6. Per germline, CDR1 MNHNS and CDR2 SASEGT. This CDR3 spans 13 amino acids. The chain's CDR3 is CASGREDNNEQFF. The CDR3 DNA reads as TGTGCCAGCGGTCGGGAGGACAACAATGAGCAGTTCTTC.

V gene TRBV27 combines with J gene TRBJ2-3, with no clear D. CDR3 length: 13 residues. Trimming took 3 bases from V and 6 from J, leaving 10 bases between them. Germline CDR1 reads MNHEY; CDR2 reads SMNVEV (reference sequence). CDR3 coding DNA: TGTGCCAGCAGTTTCGGCCTGGGGGATACGCAGTATTTT. Its protein product is CASSFGLGDTQYF.